The entry below describes one TCR beta chain. Its antigen remains unidentified. The data are from a study of vaccination and CD4 T cells after COVID-19. The treatment denotes: approximately nine-day PBMC culture with coronavirus spike peptide pools or control peptides (ViraFEST assay). Via ViraFEST, peptide pools expanded antigen-specific T cells before TCR sequencing. Negative selection yielded CD4+ T cells from day-10 cultures. CDR1 and CDR2 (germline): DFQATT, SNEGSKA (reference sequence). The CDR3 contains 14 residues. V was cut by 4 bases and J by 6 bases, with 18 bases left in between. An Oncomine TCR Beta short-read assay was used to sequence the DNA from cultured CD4+ T cells. The authors extracted genomic DNA from cultured CD4+ T cells. TCRdb reanalysed the PCR reads using MiXCR and keeps one entry per CDR3 protein. The sample carries about 8,900 distinct CDR3 sequences, around 64% recorded once.

The V call is TRBV20-1, the J call TRBJ1-2; D possibly corresponds to TRBD1 (5 bases). This receptor was obtained from a human donor who had recovered from COVID-19. The sequenced sample consisted of CD4+ T cells from blood, cultured in vitro. This CDR3 reads CSATPPEGSHGYTF. The CDR3 bases are TGCAGTGCTACACCTCCGGAGGGGTCGCATGGCTACACCTTC.